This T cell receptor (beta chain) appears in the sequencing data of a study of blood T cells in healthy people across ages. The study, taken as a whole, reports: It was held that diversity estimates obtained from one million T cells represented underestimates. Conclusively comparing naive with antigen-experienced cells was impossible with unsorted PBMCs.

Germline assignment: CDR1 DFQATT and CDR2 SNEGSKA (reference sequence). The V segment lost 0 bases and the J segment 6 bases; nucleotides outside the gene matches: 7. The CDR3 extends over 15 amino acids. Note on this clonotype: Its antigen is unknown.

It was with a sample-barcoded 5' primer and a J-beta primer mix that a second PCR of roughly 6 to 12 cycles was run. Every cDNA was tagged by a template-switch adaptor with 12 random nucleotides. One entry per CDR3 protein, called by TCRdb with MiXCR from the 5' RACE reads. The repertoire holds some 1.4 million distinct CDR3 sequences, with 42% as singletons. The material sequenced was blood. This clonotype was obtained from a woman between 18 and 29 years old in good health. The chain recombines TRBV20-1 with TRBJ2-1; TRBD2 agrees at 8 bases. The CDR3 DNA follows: TGCAGTGCTAGAGAAGCCCCCGGGAGGGGCAATGAGCAGTTCTTC. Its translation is CSAREAPGRGNEQFF.